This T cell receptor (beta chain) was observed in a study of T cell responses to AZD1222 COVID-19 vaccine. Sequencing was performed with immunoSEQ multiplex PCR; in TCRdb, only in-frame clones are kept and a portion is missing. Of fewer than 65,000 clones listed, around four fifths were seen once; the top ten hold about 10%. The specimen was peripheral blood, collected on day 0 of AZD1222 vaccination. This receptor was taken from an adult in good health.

CDR3 in amino acids: CADSRTENTGELFF. CDR3 sequence (DNA): TGTGCCGACTCTCGTACGGAGAACACCGGGGAGCTGTTTTTT. V gene TRBV2 combines with J gene TRBJ2-2; D call uncertain. The CDR3 extends over 14 amino acids. V lost 11 bases and J 1 base, leaving 14 bases between the germline ends. Germline V CDR1 and CDR2: SNHLY, FYNNEI.